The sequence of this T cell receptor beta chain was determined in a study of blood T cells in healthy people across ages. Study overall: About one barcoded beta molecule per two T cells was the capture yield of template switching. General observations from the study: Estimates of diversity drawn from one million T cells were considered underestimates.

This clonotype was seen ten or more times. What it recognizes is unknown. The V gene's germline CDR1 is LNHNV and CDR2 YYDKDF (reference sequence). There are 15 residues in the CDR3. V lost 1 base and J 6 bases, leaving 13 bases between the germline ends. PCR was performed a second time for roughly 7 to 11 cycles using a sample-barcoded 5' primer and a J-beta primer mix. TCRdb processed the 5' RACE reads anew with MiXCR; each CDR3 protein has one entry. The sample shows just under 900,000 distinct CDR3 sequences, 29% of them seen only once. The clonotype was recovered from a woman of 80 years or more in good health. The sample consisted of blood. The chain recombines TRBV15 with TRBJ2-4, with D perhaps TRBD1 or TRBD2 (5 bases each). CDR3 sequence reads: CATSRGGAEGNIQYF. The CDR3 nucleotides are TGTGCCACCAGCAGAGGAGGGGCGGAAGGAAACATTCAGTACTTC.